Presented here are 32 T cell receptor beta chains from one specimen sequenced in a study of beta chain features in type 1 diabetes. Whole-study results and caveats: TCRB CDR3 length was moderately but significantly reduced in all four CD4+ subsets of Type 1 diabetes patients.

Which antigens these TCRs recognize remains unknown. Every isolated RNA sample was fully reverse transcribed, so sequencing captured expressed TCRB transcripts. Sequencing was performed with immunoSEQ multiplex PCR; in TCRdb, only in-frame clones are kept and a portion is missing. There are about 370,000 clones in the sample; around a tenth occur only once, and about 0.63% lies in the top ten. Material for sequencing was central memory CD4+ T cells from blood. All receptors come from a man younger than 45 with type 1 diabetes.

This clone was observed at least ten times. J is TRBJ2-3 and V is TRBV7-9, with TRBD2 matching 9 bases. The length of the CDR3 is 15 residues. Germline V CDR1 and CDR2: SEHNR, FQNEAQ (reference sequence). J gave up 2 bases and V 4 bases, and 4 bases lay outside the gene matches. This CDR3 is CASSSSSGNTDTQYF. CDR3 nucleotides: TGTGCCAGCAGCTCCTCTAGCGGGAACACAGATACGCAGTATTTT.

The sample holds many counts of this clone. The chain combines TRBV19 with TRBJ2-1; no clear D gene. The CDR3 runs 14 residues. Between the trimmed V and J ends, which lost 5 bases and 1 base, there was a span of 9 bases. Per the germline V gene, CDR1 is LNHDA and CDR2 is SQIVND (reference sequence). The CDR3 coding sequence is TGTGCCAGTAGTTCAGTATCTTCCTACAATGAGCAGTTCTTC. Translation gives CASSSVSSYNEQFF.

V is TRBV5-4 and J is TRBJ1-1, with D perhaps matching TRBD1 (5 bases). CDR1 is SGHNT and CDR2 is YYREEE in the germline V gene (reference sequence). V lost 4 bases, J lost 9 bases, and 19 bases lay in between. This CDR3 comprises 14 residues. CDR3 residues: CASSPPQDASQAFF. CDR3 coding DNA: TGTGCCAGCAGCCCCCCACAGGATGCGTCCCAAGCTTTCTTT. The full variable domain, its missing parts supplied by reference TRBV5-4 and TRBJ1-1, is ETGVTQSPTHLIKTRGQQVTLRCSSQSGHNTVSWYQQALGQGPQFIFQYYREEENGRGNFPPRFSGLQFPNYSSELNVNALELDDSALYLCASSPPQDASQAFFGQGTRLTVV.

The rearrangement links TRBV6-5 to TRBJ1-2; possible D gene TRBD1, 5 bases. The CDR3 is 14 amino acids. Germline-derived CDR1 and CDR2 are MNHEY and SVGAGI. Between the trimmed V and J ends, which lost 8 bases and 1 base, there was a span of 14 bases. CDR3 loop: CASGLGGYNYGYTF. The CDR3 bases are TGTGCCAGCGGACTCGGGGGGTATAACTATGGCTACACCTTC.

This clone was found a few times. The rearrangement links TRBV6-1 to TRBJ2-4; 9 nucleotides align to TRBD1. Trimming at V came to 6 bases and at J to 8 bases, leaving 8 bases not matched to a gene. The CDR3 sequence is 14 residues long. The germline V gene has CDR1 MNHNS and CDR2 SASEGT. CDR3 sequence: CASRMGDRADIQYF. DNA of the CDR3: TGTGCCAGCAGGATGGGGGACAGGGCGGACATTCAGTACTTC.

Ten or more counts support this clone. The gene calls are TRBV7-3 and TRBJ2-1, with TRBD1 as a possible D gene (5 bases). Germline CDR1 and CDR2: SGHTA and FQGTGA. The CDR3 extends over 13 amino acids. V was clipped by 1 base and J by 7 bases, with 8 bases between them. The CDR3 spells CASSLRRGNEQFF. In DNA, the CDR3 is TGTGCCAGCAGCTTAAGAAGGGGAAATGAGCAGTTCTTC.

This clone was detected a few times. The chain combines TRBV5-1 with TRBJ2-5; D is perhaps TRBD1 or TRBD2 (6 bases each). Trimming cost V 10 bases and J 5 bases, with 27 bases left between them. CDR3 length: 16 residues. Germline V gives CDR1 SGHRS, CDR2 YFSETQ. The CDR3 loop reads CAVPPGSRGGGETQYF. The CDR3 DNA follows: TGCGCCGTTCCCCCTGGTAGCAGGGGCGGAGGGGAGACCCAGTACTTC.

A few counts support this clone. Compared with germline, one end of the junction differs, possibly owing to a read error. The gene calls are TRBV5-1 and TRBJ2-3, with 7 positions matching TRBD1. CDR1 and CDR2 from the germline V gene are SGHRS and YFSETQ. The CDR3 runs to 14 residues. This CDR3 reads CASSLSQSGTAPHF. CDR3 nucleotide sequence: TGCGCCAGCAGCTTGAGCCAATCCGGGACAGCACCTCATTTT. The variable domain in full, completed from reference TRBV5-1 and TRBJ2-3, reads KAGVTQTPRYLIKTRGQQVTLSCSPISGHRSVSWYQQTPGQGLQFLFEYFSETQRNKGNFPGRFSGRQFSNSRSEMNVSTLELGDSALYLCASSLSQSGTAPHFGPGTRLTVL.

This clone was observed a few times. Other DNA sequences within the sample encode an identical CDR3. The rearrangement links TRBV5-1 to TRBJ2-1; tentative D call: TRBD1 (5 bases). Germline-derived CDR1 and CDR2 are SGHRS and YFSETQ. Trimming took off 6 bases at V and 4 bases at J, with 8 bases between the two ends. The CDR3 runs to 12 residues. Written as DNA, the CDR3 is TGCGCCAGCACCGACAGTTACAATGAGCAGTTCTTC. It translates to CASTDSYNEQFF.

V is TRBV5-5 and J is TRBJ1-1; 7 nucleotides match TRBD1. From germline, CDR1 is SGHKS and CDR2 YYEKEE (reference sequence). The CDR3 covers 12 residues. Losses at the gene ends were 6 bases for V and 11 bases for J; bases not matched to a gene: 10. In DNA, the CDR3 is TGTGCCAGCAACACCCCCAGGGGGGTTGCTTTCTTT. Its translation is CASNTPRGVAFF.

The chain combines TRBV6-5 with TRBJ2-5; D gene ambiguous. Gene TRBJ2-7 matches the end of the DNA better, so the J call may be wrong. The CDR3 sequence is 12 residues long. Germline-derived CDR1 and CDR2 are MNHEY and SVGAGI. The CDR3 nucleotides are TGTGCCAGCAGTAGCAGCACCTACGAGCAGTACTTC. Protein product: CASSSSTYEQYF.

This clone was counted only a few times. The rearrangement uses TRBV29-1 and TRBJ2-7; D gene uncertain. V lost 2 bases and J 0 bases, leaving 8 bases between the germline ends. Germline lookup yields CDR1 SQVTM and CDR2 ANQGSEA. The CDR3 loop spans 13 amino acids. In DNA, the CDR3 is TGCAGCGTTGAAAACGATGCCTCCTACGAGCAGTACTTC. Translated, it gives CSVENDASYEQYF.

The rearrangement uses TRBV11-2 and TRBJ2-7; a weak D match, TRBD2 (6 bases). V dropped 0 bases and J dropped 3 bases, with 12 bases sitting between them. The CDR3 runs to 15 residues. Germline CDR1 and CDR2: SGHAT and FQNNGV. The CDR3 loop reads CASSLDGGTVYEQYF. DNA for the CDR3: TGTGCCAGCAGCTTAGATGGCGGGACGGTCTACGAGCAGTACTTC.

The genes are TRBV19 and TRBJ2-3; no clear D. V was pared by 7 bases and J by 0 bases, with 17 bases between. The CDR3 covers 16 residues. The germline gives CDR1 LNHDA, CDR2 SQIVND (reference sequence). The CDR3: CASMKTVEHSTDTQYF. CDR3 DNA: TGTGCCAGTATGAAGACTGTCGAACATAGCACAGATACGCAGTATTTT.

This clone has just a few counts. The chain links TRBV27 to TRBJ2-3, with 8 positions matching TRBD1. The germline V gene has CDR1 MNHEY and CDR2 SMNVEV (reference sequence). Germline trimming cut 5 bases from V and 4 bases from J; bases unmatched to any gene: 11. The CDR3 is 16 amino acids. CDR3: CASSPWTGMGADTQYF. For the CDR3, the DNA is TGTGCCAGCAGTCCCTGGACAGGGATGGGCGCAGATACGCAGTATTTT.

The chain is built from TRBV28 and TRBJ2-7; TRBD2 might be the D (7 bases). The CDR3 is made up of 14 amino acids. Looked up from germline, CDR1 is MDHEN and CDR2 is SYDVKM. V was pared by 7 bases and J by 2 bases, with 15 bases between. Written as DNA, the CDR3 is TGTGCCAGCACCGCCCCGGGGGGCCCCTACGAGCAGTACTTC. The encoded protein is CASTAPGGPYEQYF.

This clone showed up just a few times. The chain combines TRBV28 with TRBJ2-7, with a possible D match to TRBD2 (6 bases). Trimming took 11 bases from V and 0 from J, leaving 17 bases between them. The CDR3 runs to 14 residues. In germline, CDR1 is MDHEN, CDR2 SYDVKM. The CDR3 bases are TGTGCCTCTGGGGGGACGGCGAGCTCCTACGAGCAGTACTTC. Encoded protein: CASGGTASSYEQYF.

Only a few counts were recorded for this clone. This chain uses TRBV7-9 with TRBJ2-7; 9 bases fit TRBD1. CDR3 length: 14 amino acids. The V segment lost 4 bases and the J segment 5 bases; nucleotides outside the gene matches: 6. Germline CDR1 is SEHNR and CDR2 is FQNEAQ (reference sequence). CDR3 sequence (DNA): TGTGCCAGCAGCTCTCGGGACAGGGAGAACGAGCAGTACTTC. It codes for CASSSRDRENEQYF.

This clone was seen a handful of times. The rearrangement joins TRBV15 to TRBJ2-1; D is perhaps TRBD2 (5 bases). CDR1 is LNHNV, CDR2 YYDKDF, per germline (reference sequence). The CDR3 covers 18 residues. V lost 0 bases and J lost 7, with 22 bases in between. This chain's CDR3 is CATSREAALVFVGNEQFF. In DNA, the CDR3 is TGTGCCACCAGCAGAGAAGCGGCACTAGTTTTTGTCGGGAATGAGCAGTTCTTC. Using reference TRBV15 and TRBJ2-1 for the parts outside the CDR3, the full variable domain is DAMVIQNPRYQVTQFGKPVTLSCSQTLNHNVMYWYQQKSSQAPKLLFHYYDKDFNNEADTPDNFQSRRPNTSFCFLDIRSPGLGDTAMYLCATSREAALVFVGNEQFFGPGTRLTVL.

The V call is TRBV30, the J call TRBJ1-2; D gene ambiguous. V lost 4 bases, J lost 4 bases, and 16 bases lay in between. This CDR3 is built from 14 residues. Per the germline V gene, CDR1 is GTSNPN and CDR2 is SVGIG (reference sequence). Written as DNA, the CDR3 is TGTGCCTGGATTCCCGCGGGCCAATCCTATGGCTACACCTTC. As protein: CAWIPAGQSYGYTF.

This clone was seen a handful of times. The CDR3 protein is CASSLLPNQPQHF. CDR3 nucleotide sequence: TGTGCCAGCAGTTTACTGCCAAATCAGCCCCAGCATTTT. This chain links TRBV6-6 with TRBJ1-5; D ambiguous. Trimming shortened V by 4 bases and J by 4 bases, and 8 bases separated the two germline ends. Per germline, CDR1 MNHNY and CDR2 SVGAGI (reference sequence). The CDR3 covers 13 residues.

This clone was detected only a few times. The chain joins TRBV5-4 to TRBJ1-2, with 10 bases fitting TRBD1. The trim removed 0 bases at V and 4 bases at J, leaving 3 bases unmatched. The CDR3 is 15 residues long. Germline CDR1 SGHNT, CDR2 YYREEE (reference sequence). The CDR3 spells CASSLGQGAGYGYTF. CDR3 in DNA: TGTGCCAGCAGCTTGGGACAGGGGGCTGGCTATGGCTACACCTTC.

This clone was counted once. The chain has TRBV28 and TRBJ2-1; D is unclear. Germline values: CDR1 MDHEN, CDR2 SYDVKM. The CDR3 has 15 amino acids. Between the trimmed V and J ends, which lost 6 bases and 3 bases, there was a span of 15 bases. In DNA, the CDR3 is TGTGCCAGCAGCCCCCCCGACACCCTCTACAATGAGCAGTTCTTC. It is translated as CASSPPDTLYNEQFF.

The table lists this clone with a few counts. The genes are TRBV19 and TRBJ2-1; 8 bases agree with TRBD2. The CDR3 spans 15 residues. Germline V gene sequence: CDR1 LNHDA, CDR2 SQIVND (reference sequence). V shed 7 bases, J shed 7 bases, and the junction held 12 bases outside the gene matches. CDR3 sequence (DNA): TGTGCCAGTACCCTAGCCGGGACTAGAAGGAATGAGCAGTTCTTC. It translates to CASTLAGTRRNEQFF.

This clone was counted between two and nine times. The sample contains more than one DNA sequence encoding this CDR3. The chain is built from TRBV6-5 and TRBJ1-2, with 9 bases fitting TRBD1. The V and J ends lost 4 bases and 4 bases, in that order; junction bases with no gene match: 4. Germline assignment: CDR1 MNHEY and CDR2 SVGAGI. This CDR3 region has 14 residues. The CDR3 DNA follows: TGTGCCAGCAGTTCGGGACAGGGTCGCTATGGCTACACCTTC. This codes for CASSSGQGRYGYTF.

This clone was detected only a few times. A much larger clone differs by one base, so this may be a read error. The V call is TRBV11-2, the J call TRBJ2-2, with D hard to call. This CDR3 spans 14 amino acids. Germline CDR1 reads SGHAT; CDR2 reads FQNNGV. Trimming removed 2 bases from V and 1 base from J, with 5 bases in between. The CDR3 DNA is TGTGCCAGCAGCTTATCAGGGAACACCGGGGAGCTGTTTTTT. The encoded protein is CASSLSGNTGELFF.

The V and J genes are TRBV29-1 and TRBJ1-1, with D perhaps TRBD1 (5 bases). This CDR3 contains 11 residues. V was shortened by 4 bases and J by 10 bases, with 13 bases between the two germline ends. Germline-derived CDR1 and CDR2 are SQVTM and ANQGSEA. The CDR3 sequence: CSVGSDRGAFF. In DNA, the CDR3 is TGCAGCGTTGGGAGTGACAGAGGAGCTTTCTTT.

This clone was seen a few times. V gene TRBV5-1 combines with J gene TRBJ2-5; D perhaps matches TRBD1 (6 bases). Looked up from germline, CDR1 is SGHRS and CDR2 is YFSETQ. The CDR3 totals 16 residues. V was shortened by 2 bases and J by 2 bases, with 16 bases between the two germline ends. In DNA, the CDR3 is TGCGCCAGCAGCTTAAGAGGGGCGAGGGGGCAAGAGACCCAGTACTTC. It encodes CASSLRGARGQETQYF.

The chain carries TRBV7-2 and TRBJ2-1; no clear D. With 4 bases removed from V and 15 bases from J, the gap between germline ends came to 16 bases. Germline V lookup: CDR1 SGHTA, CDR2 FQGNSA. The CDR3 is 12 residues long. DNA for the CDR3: TGTGCCAGCAGCTATACGGGCCAACCGAGGTTCTTC. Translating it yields CASSYTGQPRFF.

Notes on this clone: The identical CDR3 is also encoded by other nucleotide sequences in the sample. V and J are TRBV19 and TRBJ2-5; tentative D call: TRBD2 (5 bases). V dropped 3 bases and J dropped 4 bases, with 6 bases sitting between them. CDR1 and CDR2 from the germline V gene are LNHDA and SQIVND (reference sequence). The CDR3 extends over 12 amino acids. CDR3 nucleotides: TGTGCCAGTAGTATCGAGGGAGAGACCCAGTACTTC. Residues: CASSIEGETQYF. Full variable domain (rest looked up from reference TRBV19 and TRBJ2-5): DGGITQSPKYLFRKEGQNVTLSCEQNLNHDAMYWYRQDPGQGLRLIYYSQIVNDFQKGDIAEGYSVSREKKESFPLTVTSAQKNPTAFYLCASSIEGETQYFGPGTRLLVL.

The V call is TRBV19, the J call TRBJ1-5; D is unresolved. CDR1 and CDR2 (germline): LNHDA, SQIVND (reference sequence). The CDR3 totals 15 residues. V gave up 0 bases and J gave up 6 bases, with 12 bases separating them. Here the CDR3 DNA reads TGTGCCAGTAGTATAGAAGGAAGTGGACTTCAGCCCCAGCATTTT. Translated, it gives CASSIEGSGLQPQHF.

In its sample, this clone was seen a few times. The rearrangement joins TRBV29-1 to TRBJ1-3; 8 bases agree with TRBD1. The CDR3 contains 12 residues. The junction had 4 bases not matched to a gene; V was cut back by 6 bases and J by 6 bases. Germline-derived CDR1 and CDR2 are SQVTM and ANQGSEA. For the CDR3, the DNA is TGCAGCGTGGGACAGGACCAAAACACCATATATTTT. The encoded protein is CSVGQDQNTIYF. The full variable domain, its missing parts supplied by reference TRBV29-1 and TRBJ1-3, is SAVISQKPSRDICQRGTSLTIQCQVDSQVTMMFWYRQQPGQSLTLIATANQGSEATYESGFVIDKFPISRPNLTFSTLTVSNMSPEDSSIYLCSVGQDQNTIYFGEGSWLTVV.